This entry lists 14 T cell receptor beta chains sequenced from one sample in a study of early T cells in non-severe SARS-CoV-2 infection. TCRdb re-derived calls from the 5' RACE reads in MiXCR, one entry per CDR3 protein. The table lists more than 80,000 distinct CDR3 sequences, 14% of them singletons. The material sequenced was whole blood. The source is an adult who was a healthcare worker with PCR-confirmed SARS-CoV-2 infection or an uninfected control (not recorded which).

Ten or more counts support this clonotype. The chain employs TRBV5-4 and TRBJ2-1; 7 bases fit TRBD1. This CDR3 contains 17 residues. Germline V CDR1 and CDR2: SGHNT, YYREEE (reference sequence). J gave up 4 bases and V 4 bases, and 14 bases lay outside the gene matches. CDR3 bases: TGTGCCAGCAGCCACTCGACGGACAGGCCACGTTACAATGAGCAGTTCTTC. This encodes CASSHSTDRPRYNEQFF.

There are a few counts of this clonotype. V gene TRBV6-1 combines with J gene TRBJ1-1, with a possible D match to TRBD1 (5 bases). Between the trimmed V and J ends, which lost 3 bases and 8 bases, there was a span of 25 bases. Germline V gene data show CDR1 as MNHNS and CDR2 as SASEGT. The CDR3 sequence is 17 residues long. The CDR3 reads CASSDSRVPLQLLEAFF. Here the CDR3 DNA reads TGTGCCAGCAGTGATAGCAGGGTACCACTTCAATTATTGGAAGCTTTCTTT.

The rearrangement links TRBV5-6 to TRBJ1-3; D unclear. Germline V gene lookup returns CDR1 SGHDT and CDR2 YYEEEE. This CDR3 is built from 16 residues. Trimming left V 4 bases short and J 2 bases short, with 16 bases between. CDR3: CASSLGVVPPGNTIYF. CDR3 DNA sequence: TGTGCCAGCAGCCTCGGGGTGGTCCCCCCTGGAAACACCATATATTTT.

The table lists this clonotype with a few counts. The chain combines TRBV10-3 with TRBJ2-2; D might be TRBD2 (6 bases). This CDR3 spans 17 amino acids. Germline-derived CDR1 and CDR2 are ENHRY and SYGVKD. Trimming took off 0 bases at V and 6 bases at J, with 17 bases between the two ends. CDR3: CAISESGGGRQAGELFF. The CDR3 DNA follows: TGTGCCATCAGTGAGTCGGGAGGAGGGAGGCAAGCCGGGGAGCTGTTTTTT.

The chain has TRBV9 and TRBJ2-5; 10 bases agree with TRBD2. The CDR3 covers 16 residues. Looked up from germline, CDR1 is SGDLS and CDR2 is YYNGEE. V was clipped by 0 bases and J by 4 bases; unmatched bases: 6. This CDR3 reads CASSVEASGSGETQYF. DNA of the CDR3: TGTGCCAGCAGCGTAGAAGCTAGCGGGAGCGGAGAGACCCAGTACTTC.

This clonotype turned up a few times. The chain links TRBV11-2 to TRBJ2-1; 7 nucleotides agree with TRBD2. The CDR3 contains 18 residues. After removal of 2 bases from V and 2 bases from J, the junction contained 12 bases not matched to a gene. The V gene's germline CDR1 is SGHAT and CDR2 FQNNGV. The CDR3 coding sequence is TGTGCCAGCAGCTTACTCGCGGCTAGCGGAACTACCTACAATGAGCAGTTCTTC. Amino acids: CASSLLAASGTTYNEQFF. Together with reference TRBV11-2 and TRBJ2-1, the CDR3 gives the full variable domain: EAGVAQSPRYKIIEKRQSVAFWCNPISGHATLYWYQQILGQGPKLLIQFQNNGVVDDSQLPKDRFSAERLKGVDSTLKIQPAKLEDSAVYLCASSLLAASGTTYNEQFFGPGTRLTVL.

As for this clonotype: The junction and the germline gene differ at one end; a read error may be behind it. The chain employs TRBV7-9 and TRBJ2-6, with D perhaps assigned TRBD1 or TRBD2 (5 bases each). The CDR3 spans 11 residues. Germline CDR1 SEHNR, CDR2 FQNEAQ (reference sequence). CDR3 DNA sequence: TGTGCCAGCAGCTCGGGACCCCCCATGGCTTTC. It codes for CASSSGPPMAF.

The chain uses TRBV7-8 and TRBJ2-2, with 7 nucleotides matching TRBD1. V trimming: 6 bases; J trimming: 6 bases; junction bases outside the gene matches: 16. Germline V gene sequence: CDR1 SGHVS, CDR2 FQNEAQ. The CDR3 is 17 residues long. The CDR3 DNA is TGTGCCAGCAGTTCCGTGTTCGGGACAGATCGCCCCGGGGAGCTGTTTTTT. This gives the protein CASSSVFGTDRPGELFF.

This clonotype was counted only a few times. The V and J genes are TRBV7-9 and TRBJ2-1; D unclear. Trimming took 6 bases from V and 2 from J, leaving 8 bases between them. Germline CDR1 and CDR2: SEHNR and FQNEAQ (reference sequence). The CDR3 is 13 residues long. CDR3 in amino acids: CASRTTPYNEQFF. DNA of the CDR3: TGTGCCAGCAGGACCACACCCTACAATGAGCAGTTCTTC.

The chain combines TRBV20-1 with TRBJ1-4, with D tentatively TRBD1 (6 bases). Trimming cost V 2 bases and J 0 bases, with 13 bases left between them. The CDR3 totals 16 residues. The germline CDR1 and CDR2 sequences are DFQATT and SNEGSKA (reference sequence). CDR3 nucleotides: TGCAGTGCTAGAAGCGGGACATTAGCAACTAATGAAAAACTGTTTTTT. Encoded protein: CSARSGTLATNEKLFF.

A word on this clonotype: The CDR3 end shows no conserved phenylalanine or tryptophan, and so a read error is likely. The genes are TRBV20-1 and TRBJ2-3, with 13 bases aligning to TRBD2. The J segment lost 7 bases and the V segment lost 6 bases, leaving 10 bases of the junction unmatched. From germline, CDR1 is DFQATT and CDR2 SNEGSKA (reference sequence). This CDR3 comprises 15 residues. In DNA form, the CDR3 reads TGCAGTGCCCAAAAACTAGCGGGAGGGCCGAATACGCAGTATTTG. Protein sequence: CSAQKLAGGPNTQYL.

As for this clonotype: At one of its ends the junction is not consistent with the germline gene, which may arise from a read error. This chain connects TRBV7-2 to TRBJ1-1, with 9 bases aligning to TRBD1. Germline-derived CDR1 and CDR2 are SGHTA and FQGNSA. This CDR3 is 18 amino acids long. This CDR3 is CASSLAWRQGVLNAEAFF. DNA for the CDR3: TGTGCCAGCAGCTTAGCTTGGAGACAGGGGGTTTTGAACGCTGAAGCTTTCTTT.

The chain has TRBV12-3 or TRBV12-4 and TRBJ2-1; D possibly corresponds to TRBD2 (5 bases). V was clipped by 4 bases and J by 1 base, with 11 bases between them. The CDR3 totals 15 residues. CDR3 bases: TGTGCCAGCAGTTCGGAGGAGAGGTCCTACAATGAGCAGTTCTTC. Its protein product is CASSSEERSYNEQFF.

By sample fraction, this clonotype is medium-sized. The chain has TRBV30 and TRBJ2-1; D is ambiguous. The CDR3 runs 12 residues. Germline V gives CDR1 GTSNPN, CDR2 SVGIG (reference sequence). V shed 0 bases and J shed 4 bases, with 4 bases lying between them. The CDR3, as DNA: TGTGCCTGGAGTGTTGGATACAATGAGCAGTTCTTC. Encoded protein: CAWSVGYNEQFF.